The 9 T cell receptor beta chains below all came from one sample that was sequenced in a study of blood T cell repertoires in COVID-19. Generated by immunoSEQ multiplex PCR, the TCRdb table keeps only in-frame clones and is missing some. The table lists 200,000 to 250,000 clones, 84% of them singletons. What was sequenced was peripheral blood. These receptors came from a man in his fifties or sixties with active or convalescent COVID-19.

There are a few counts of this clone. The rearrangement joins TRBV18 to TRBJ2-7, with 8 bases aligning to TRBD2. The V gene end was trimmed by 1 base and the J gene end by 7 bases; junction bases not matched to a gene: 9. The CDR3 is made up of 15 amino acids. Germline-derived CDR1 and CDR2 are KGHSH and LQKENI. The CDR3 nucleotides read TGTGCCAGCTCACCACAAGCGGGGGCCTCGGGGGAGCAGTACTTC. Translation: CASSPQAGASGEQYF.

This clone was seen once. CDR3 nucleotides: TGCGCCAGCAGCCAAGAAGGGACAGGGGGCAGTAATGGCTACACCTTC. Protein: CASSQEGTGGSNGYTF. The rearrangement joins TRBV4-3 to TRBJ1-2; TRBD1 agrees at 12 bases. Germline CDR1 reads LGHNA; CDR2 reads YSLEER. V lost 0 bases and J lost 6; bases outside the gene matches: 5. There are 16 residues in the CDR3.

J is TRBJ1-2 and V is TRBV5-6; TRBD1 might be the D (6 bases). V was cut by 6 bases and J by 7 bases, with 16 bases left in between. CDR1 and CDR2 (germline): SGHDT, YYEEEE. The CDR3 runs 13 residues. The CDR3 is CASTSYRVGGYTF. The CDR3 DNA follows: TGTGCCAGCACCTCTTACAGGGTGGGTGGCTACACCTTC.

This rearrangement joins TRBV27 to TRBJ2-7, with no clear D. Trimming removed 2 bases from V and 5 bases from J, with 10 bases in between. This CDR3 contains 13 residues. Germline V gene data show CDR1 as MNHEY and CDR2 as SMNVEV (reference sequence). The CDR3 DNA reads TGTGCCAGCAGTTTAAGAGGCCCCCACGAGCAGTACTTC. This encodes CASSLRGPHEQYF.

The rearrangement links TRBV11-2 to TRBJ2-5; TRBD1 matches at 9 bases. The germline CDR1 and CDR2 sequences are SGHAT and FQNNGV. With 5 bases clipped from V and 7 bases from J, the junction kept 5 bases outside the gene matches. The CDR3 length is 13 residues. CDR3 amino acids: CASSRDRVGTQYF. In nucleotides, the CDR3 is TGTGCCAGCAGCCGGGACAGGGTTGGGACCCAGTACTTC.

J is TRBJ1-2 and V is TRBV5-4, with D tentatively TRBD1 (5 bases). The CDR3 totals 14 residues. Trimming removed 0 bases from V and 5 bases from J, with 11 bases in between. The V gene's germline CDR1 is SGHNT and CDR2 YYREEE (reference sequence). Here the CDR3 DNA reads TGTGCCAGCAGCTTGGGCCAGGGCTTGTATGGCTACACCTTC. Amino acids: CASSLGQGLYGYTF.

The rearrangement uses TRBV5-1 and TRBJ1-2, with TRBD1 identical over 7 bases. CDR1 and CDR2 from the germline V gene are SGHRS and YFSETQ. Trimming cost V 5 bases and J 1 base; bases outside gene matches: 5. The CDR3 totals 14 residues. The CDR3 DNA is TGCGCCAGCAGTCGGACAGGAGATAACTATGGCTACACCTTC. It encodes CASSRTGDNYGYTF.

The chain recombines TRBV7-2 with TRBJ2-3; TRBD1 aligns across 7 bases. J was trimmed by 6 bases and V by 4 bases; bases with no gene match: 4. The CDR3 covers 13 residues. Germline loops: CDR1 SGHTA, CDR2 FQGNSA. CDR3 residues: CASSYKGADTQYF. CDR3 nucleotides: TGTGCCAGCAGCTACAAGGGGGCCGATACGCAGTATTTT.

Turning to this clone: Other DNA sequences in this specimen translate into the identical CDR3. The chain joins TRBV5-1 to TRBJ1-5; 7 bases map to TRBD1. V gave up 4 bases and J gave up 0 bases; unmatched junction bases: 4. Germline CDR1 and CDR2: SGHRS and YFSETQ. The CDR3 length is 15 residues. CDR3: CASSLTGLSNQPQHF. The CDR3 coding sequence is TGCGCCAGCAGCCTGACAGGGCTTAGCAATCAGCCCCAGCATTTT.